Following are 24 T cell receptor beta chains from one sample sequenced in a study of blood T cell repertoires in COVID-19. Data came from immunoSEQ multiplex PCR; TCRdb stores just in-frame clones and leaves some out. The sample consists of approximately 80,000 clones, roughly 85% of them appearing once. The sequenced sample was peripheral blood. The receptors here all came from a man aged 45-65 years with COVID-19, enrolled during active disease.

The chain combines TRBV9 with TRBJ2-3; D is unclear. Germline V gene lookup returns CDR1 SGDLS and CDR2 YYNGEE. Trimming took off 4 bases at V and 3 bases at J, with 6 bases between the two ends. The CDR3 contains 12 residues. Here the CDR3 reads CASSPRTDTQYF. The CDR3 DNA sequence: TGTGCCAGCAGCCCGCGAACAGATACGCAGTATTTT.

The chain couples TRBV9 to TRBJ1-4; D not resolved. V lost 0 bases and J lost 0, with 6 bases in between. From germline, CDR1 is SGDLS and CDR2 YYNGEE. The CDR3 sequence is 15 residues long. CDR3 region: CASSVDITTNEKLFF. CDR3 nucleotide sequence: TGTGCCAGCAGCGTAGATATAACAACTAATGAAAAACTGTTTTTT. The full variable domain, rest sourced from reference TRBV9 and TRBJ1-4, is DSGVTQTPKHLITATGQRVTLRCSPRSGDLSVYWYQQSLDQGLQFLIQYYNGEERAKGNILERFSAQQFPDLHSELNLSSLELGDSALYFCASSVDITTNEKLFFGSGTQLSVL.

The chain recombines TRBV27 with TRBJ2-7; tentative D call: TRBD1 (6 bases). Looked up from germline, CDR1 is MNHEY and CDR2 is SMNVEV (reference sequence). The CDR3 is 14 residues long. V gave up 2 bases and J gave up 4 bases, with 12 bases separating them. The CDR3 region is CASSLGQFGYEQYF. The CDR3 DNA reads TGTGCCAGCAGTTTAGGACAGTTCGGATACGAGCAGTACTTC.

The J gene is TRBJ1-1, the V gene TRBV5-1; 9 bases fit TRBD1. There are 14 residues in the CDR3. From germline, CDR1 is SGHRS and CDR2 YFSETQ. After removal of 5 bases from V and 2 bases from J, the junction contained 4 bases not matched to a gene. DNA of the CDR3: TGCGCCAGCAGGTCACAGGGGGCAAACACTGAAGCTTTCTTT. The encoded protein is CASRSQGANTEAFF. Filled out from reference TRBV5-1 and TRBJ1-1, the complete variable domain reads KAGVTQTPRYLIKTRGQQVTLSCSPISGHRSVSWYQQTPGQGLQFLFEYFSETQRNKGNFPGRFSGRQFSNSRSEMNVSTLELGDSALYLCASRSQGANTEAFFGQGTRLTVV.

The gene calls are TRBV7-2 and TRBJ1-2; TRBD1 agrees at 8 bases. CDR1 is SGHTA, CDR2 FQGNSA, per germline. J gave up 5 bases and V 4 bases, and 3 bases lay outside the gene matches. This CDR3 contains 13 residues. The CDR3 here is CASSSDRGYGYTF. In nucleotides, the CDR3 is TGTGCCAGCAGCTCAGACAGGGGTTATGGCTACACCTTC.

In this sample, this clone turned up a few times. The genes are TRBV28 and TRBJ1-6, with TRBD1 matching 7 bases. CDR3 size: 17 residues. Per the germline V gene, CDR1 is MDHEN and CDR2 is SYDVKM. V trimming: 4 bases; J trimming: 8 bases; junction bases outside the gene matches: 14. The CDR3 nucleotides read TGTGCCAGCAGTTCCCCCGCCACTACAGGGGATTATTCACCCCTCCACTTT. Encoded protein: CASSSPATTGDYSPLHF.

V gene TRBV20-1 combines with J gene TRBJ1-2; 8 bases line up with TRBD1. CDR3 size: 11 residues. V shed 6 bases and J 6 bases; nucleotides not matched to a gene: 3. Looked up from germline, CDR1 is DFQATT and CDR2 is SNEGSKA (reference sequence). This chain's CDR3 is CSAMGQDGYTF. For the CDR3, the DNA is TGCAGTGCGATGGGACAGGATGGCTACACCTTC.

The chain combines TRBV25-1 with TRBJ2-1, with TRBD2 as a possible D gene (6 bases). Trimming stripped 0 bases from V and 2 bases from J, with 11 bases between. CDR1 is MGHDK, CDR2 SYGVNS, per germline. The CDR3 contains 16 residues. In DNA form, the CDR3 reads TGTGCCAGCAGTGAATATGGCGGGAATACCTACAATGAGCAGTTCTTC. As protein: CASSEYGGNTYNEQFF.

J is TRBJ1-3 and V is TRBV25-1; D is perhaps TRBD1 (5 bases). CDR1 and CDR2 (germline): MGHDK, SYGVNS. Trimming pared 5 bases from V and 4 bases from J, leaving 6 bases between. This CDR3 is 12 amino acids long. CDR3 in DNA: TGTGCCAGCAGTCGACAGGGAAACACCATATATTTT. It specifies CASSRQGNTIYF.

This chain links TRBV9 with TRBJ2-7; tentative D call: TRBD2 (6 bases). Germline assignment: CDR1 SGDLS and CDR2 YYNGEE. Trimming cost V 0 bases and J 6 bases, with 10 bases left between them. The length of the CDR3 is 13 residues. The chain's CDR3 is CASSVAGAGEQYF. The CDR3 DNA follows: TGTGCCAGCAGCGTAGCGGGAGCAGGCGAGCAGTACTTC.

This rearrangement joins TRBV19 to TRBJ2-3, with 12 bases fitting TRBD2. Germline V gene lookup returns CDR1 LNHDA and CDR2 SQIVND (reference sequence). J gave up 0 bases and V 3 bases, and 7 bases lay outside the gene matches. CDR3 length equals 18 residues. The CDR3 sequence is CASSIGLAGSPSTDTQYF. DNA for the CDR3: TGTGCCAGTAGTATCGGACTAGCGGGATCCCCTAGCACAGATACGCAGTATTTT.

The chain has TRBV19 and TRBJ1-3, with D perhaps TRBD1 (6 bases). V was cut by 4 bases and J by 0 bases, with 13 bases left in between. The germline gives CDR1 LNHDA, CDR2 SQIVND (reference sequence). The CDR3 runs 16 residues. The CDR3 DNA follows: TGTGCCAGTAGTAGACAGACAGGTTCCTCTGGAAACACCATATATTTT. Protein: CASSRQTGSSGNTIYF.

The chain links TRBV27 to TRBJ1-2; 10 bases line up with TRBD1. Germline V gene sequence: CDR1 MNHEY, CDR2 SMNVEV (reference sequence). V was pared by 8 bases and J by 3 bases, with 12 bases of the junction left unmatched. The CDR3 contains 16 residues. The CDR3: CASPLLGDRGDYGYTF. The CDR3 DNA is TGTGCCAGCCCCCTGCTGGGGGACAGGGGCGACTATGGCTACACCTTC.

This clone was seen once. This chain links TRBV7-8 with TRBJ2-7, with D unresolved. The V gene's germline CDR1 is SGHVS and CDR2 FQNEAQ. The ends were cut back, 1 base at V and 2 bases at J, with 24 bases in the middle. CDR3 length: 19 amino acids. The CDR3: CASSLGSDPLGTRTYEQYF. CDR3 sequence (DNA): TGTGCCAGCAGCTTAGGGTCAGACCCGCTAGGAACACGCACCTACGAGCAGTACTTC.

This clone was counted once. The rearrangement uses TRBV5-4 and TRBJ1-1; 11 positions match TRBD1. From germline, CDR1 is SGHNT and CDR2 YYREEE (reference sequence). The CDR3 sequence is 15 residues long. V lost 4 bases to trimming and J lost 0 bases; unmatched junction nucleotides: 2. The CDR3 protein is CASSTDRGLNTEAFF. CDR3 coding DNA: TGTGCCAGCAGCACGGACAGGGGGCTGAACACTGAAGCTTTCTTT.

The V and J genes are TRBV19 and TRBJ2-5, with TRBD2 identical over 7 bases. V trimming: 3 bases; J trimming: 4 bases; junction bases outside the gene matches: 11. The CDR3 has 16 residues. Germline CDR1 and CDR2: LNHDA and SQIVND (reference sequence). The CDR3 spells CASSIAVGRGVETQYF. The CDR3 nucleotides read TGTGCCAGTAGTATTGCCGTAGGGAGGGGCGTAGAGACCCAGTACTTC.

This sequence joins TRBV6-5 and TRBJ1-3; a weak D match, TRBD1 (6 bases). Trimming stripped 6 bases from V and 0 bases from J, with 12 bases between. CDR3 size: 15 residues. Per germline, CDR1 MNHEY and CDR2 SVGAGI. CDR3 nucleotide sequence: TGTGCCAGCAGCCAGGACAGAAGCTCTGGAAACACCATATATTTT. Its translation is CASSQDRSSGNTIYF.

The genes are TRBV5-1 and TRBJ2-2, with 10 positions matching TRBD2. The trim removed 3 bases at V and 7 bases at J, leaving 6 bases unmatched. This CDR3 contains 15 residues. In germline, CDR1 is SGHRS, CDR2 YFSETQ. The CDR3 nucleotides read TGCGCCAGCAGCTATCTAGCGGGAGCGATCGGGGAGCTGTTTTTT. Residues: CASSYLAGAIGELFF. Full variable domain (remainder filled in from reference TRBV5-1 and TRBJ2-2): KAGVTQTPRYLIKTRGQQVTLSCSPISGHRSVSWYQQTPGQGLQFLFEYFSETQRNKGNFPGRFSGRQFSNSRSEMNVSTLELGDSALYLCASSYLAGAIGELFFGEGSRLTVL.

This clone was seen only a few times. The chain is built from TRBV15 and TRBJ1-4, with TRBD1 as a possible D gene (5 bases). There are 18 residues in the CDR3. V lost 0 bases and J 0 bases, leaving 14 bases between the germline ends. Germline CDR1 LNHNV, CDR2 YYDKDF (reference sequence). CDR3 loop: CATSRDRVGTATNEKLFF. CDR3 bases: TGTGCCACCAGCAGAGATCGGGTGGGGACTGCAACTAATGAAAAACTGTTTTTT.

This sequence joins TRBV4-2 and TRBJ1-1, with D hard to call. Germline lookup yields CDR1 LGHNA and CDR2 YNFKEQ. The CDR3 sequence is 12 residues long. V lost 4 bases and J lost 6, with 9 bases in between. The DNA for the CDR3 is TGTGCCAGCAGCCGTGACGGGGCTGAAGCTTTCTTT. Its translation is CASSRDGAEAFF.

The chain recombines TRBV5-1 with TRBJ1-1; 8 bases align to TRBD1. With 4 bases clipped from V and 0 bases from J, the junction kept 5 bases outside the gene matches. The CDR3 runs to 15 residues. Germline V gene lookup returns CDR1 SGHRS and CDR2 YFSETQ. This CDR3 is CASSLGTGMNTEAFF. The CDR3 nucleotides are TGCGCCAGCAGCCTAGGGACAGGAATGAACACTGAAGCTTTCTTT.

Notes on this clone: At the DNA level, this CDR3 is encoded by other sequences in the same sample as well. The rearrangement links TRBV2 to TRBJ2-1; 10 bases agree with TRBD2. There are 14 residues in the CDR3. Germline lookup yields CDR1 SNHLY and CDR2 FYNNEI. V was pared by 4 bases and J by 4 bases, with 1 base of the junction left unmatched. The CDR3 protein is CASSGLAGYNEQFF. The CDR3 DNA follows: TGTGCCAGCAGTGGACTAGCGGGTTACAATGAGCAGTTCTTC. Complete variable domain (other parts from reference TRBV2 and TRBJ2-1): EPEVTQTPSHQVTQMGQEVILRCVPISNHLYFYWYRQILGQKVEFLVSFYNNEISEKSEIFDDQFSVERPDGSNFTLKIRSTKLEDSAMYFCASSGLAGYNEQFFGPGTRLTVL.

This clone ranks as medium-sized. The chain has TRBV6-4 and TRBJ1-6; a weak D match, TRBD1 (5 bases). V was cut by 0 bases and J by 10 bases, with 10 bases left in between. Germline loops: CDR1 MRHNA, CDR2 SNTAGT. The CDR3 sequence is 14 residues long. CDR3 in amino acids: CASSDSQGGSPLHF. The CDR3 DNA follows: TGTGCCAGCAGTGACTCGCAGGGTGGCTCACCCCTCCACTTT.

The sample holds one count of this clone. This rearrangement joins TRBV28 to TRBJ1-3, with D tentatively TRBD1 (5 bases). This CDR3 has 14 residues. V was pared by 3 bases and J by 2 bases, with 8 bases between. Germline CDR1 and CDR2: MDHEN and SYDVKM. For the CDR3, the DNA is TGTGCCAGCAGTTTCGGAGGGGCTGGAAACACCATATATTTT. Translation: CASSFGGAGNTIYF.